The T cell receptor beta chain described here comes from a study of regulatory T cells in long-lasting Graves disease. Study-wide points: Only a small sample size was used, which may have cut accuracy.

On this clonotype: Its target is not known. Relative to the germline gene, one junction end is altered; a read error may explain this.

For TCR beta, libraries came from iRepertoire HTBI primers and Arm-PCR of CDR3 regions. TCRdb passed the multiplex PCR reads through MiXCR, listing each CDR3 protein once. The profile shows roughly 500,000 distinct CDR3 sequences, roughly 14% of them singletons. The CDR3 is 16 amino acids. Germline assignment: CDR1 MNHEY and CDR2 SVGEGT. Specified time point: newly diagnosed GD, antithyroid drugs for less than 3 months. Preparation of the TCR library used RNA extracted from PBMCs. This same sample was also part of a study on T cells in Graves' hyperthyroidism and ophthalmopathy. That work adds: Patients with ophthalmopathy were separated from those with stable hyperthyroidism by a 13 V-J model. Model-based prediction identified ophthalmopathy a median around seven months prior to its onset.

The receptor's source is a man aged 25 to 40 with Graves disease. Sequencing was performed on peripheral blood mononuclear cells (PBMCs), taken at new diagnosis, from a patient treated with antithyroid drugs. The chain recombines TRBV6-2 or TRBV6-3 with TRBJ1-5, with D perhaps TRBD1 (5 bases). CDR3: CASSTWGRTSNQPRHF. The CDR3 DNA reads TGTGCCAGCTCTACCTGGGGCCGAACATCCAACCAGCCCCGGCATTTT.